This T cell receptor (beta chain) was documented in a study of brain T cells in children with intractable seizures. This sample's time point: blood from clinic visit 5 months post-surgery; TSC patient then seizure free. The sequenced cases were selected for having the highest brain T cell transcript signatures. Patients received at least one anti-epileptic drug before surgery. This clone was observed once. What it binds is unknown. Between the trimmed V and J ends, which lost 8 bases and 4 bases, there was a span of 26 bases. The germline V gene encodes CDR1 SNHLY and CDR2 FYNNEI. CDR3 length equals 17 residues. The repertoire was sequenced with immunoSEQ multiplex PCR; TCRdb's copy has only in-frame clones and lacks some. The repertoire holds 340,000 or so clones, with over 90% as singletons. General study points: Pre- and post-surgery blood differed in depth, so pre-surgery absences may be undersampling. Only CDR3 sequence similarity suggested viral specificity, without known HCMV serostatus.

V usage is TRBV2 and J usage is TRBJ1-1; a weak D match, TRBD1 (6 bases). The sequences come from peripheral blood, collected about 5 months after surgery. The source is a boy under three years old with tuberous sclerosis and intractable seizures. This chain's CDR3 is CASGTWNYRETGTEAFF. In DNA form, the CDR3 reads TGTGCCAGCGGAACTTGGAATTACAGGGAGACAGGCACTGAAGCTTTCTTT.